These T cell receptor beta chains were read from a single sample in a study of technical replicates of blood from a handful of donors. Generated by immunoSEQ multiplex PCR, the TCRdb table keeps only in-frame clones and is missing some. The sample consists of 50,000 to 70,000 clones, 90% to 95% of them appearing once. Sequenced material: PBMCs. The receptors were gathered from a human donor in good health. Some clones in this sample may be carry-over from other donors' samples. Each CDR3 is given with its conserved first and last residue. Expanded clones get a size class; other rows say once, few or many, or leave the size out.

V	size	CDR3
TRBV6-1	-	CASRGLAGSTNEQFF
TRBV5-1	-	CASTGGETQYF
TRBV7-9	-	CASSPYTGELFF
TRBV5-1	-	CASSLEGASYNEQFF
TRBV2	many	CASSEVRRPQLNSPLHF
TRBV12-5	few	CASGLVLVDSLTQYF
TRBV7-2	-	CASSFGSRQTGELFF
TRBV4-2	-	CASSQGTGDDYGYTF
TRBV7-9	-	CASSLDRVEPGELFF
TRBV5-5	-	CASSIGTGIRQYF
TRBV6-1	-	CASSEAVESEKLFF
TRBV7-8	-	CASSARGQVSGNTIYF
TRBV7-2	-	CASSLVTGSNQPQHF
TRBV7-7	-	CASILRGTGNYF
TRBV15	-	CATSRDKTVNSPLHF
TRBV12-5	-	CASGYRTGLAGVSGELFF
TRBV27	few	CASRPGLAVYNEQFF
TRBV18	-	CASFSDGSSYNEQFF
TRBV12-5	-	CASGSGHTEAFF
TRBV29-1	-	CSVALAGGQSLYGYTF
TRBV27	once	CADEQGHSGNTIYF
TRBV7-8	-	CASSYRGVVTEAFF
TRBV9	-	CASSATGGRNSPLHF
TRBV6-6	-	CASSYGTDEQYF
TRBV5-1	-	CASSLGGEGARHEQYF
TRBV5-6	-	CASSPGLAGPRETQYF
TRBV5-4	-	CASSSGRGSYEQYF
TRBV7-2	-	CASSLVGGTGGYTF
TRBV11-2	once	CASSKDSNYGYTF
TRBV7-2	-	CASSLGDGAGYEQYF
TRBV10-3	-	CAINGANYGYTF
TRBV7-8	-	CASSAAPRVLGSPLHF
TRBV5-6	-	CASSLVWSTRQETQYF
TRBV19	-	CASSDRTSASYEQYF
TRBV19	-	CASSGPGQVTYEQYF
TRBV4-3	-	CASSQSLERVSPFEQYF
TRBV7-7	-	CASSLGQKNEQFF
TRBV5-1	-	CASSLEPSGSSSTEAFF
TRBV19	-	CASWAEGAGELFF
TRBV7-2	-	CASSLASGGSDTQYF
TRBV7-9	-	CASSLLESSGSGTQYF
TRBV2	-	CASSQEAGANEKLFF
TRBV5-1	-	CASSLGAVNTEAFF
TRBV14	-	CASSPGRGF
TRBV5-1	once	CASSLDRGKNEQYF
TRBV7-2	once	CASSTQRVGYTF
TRBV15	-	CATSMGRNNSNQPQHF
TRBV5-8	-	CASSLEAGGLRGTEQYF
TRBV11-2	-	CASSSTSADNEQFF
TRBV2	-	CASMDRGEETQYF
TRBV20-1	-	CSAAREGEQYF
TRBV6-6	-	CASFGTSGRVSYEQYF
TRBV18	-	CASSRGTSWADTQYF
TRBV7-9	once	CASSLASGGTYEQYF
TRBV19	-	CASSGQGASTEAFF
TRBV5-4	-	CASSSITGSRYEQYF
TRBV15	once	CATSRGSGNINEKLFF
TRBV5-4	once	CASSLTGSNQPQHF
TRBV5-1	-	CASSWDSAGNTIYF
TRBV7-2	-	CASSLRGGDNYGYTF